Listed below are T cell receptor beta chains from one sample, sequenced in a study of persistence of HIV-infected CD4 T cells. The data were produced by immunoSEQ multiplex PCR, yet TCRdb's version contains in-frame clones alone and is incomplete. Of 40,000 or so clones listed, roughly nine tenths are singletons. Their target antigens are unknown. The sequences come from CD4+ T cells sorted from PBMCs after roughly 19-hour stimulation, collected from a patient who received antiretroviral therapy. The receptor source for this set is an adult man with HIV who was CMV-seropositive. Both conserved end residues are part of each CDR3. The D gene is left open where the match is weak. Clone size is not always given. Where it is, it says once, few, many or a class for expanded clones.

once TRBJ2-7 TRBV2 NA TGTGCCAGCAGTGACCCCCCAGGGAAAGCGCAGTACTTC CASSDPPGKAQYF
NA TRBJ2-2 TRBV19 TRBD1 TGTGCCAGTAAACAGGGGGCTAGAACGAACACCGGGGAGCTGTTTTTT CASKQGARTNTGELFF
NA TRBJ2-3 TRBV5-1 NA TGCGCCAGCAGCAGGTCGACAAGCACAGATACGCAGTATTTT CASSRSTSTDTQYF
few TRBJ2-2 TRBV7-9 NA TGTGCCAGCAGCTTGGGCAGGAGAAGCACCGGGGAGCTGTTTTTT CASSLGRRSTGELFF
NA TRBJ2-5 TRBV24-1 NA TGTGCCACCAGTGGGATGTCCAGCGAGGGGAGCCAAGAGACCCAGTACTTC CATSGMSSEGSQETQYF
few TRBJ1-5 TRBV19 NA TGTGCCAGTAGAGGGGGAACTTTCAATCAGCCCCAGCATTTT CASRGGTFNQPQHF
NA TRBJ1-6 TRBV9 NA TGTGCCAGCAGCGTAGGGGACTCCTATAATTCACCCCTCCACTTT CASSVGDSYNSPLHF
NA TRBJ2-2 TRBV5-1 NA TGCGCCAGCAGCCCGACTCCAGCGAACACCGGGGAGCTGTTTTTT CASSPTPANTGELFF
NA TRBJ1-1 TRBV9 NA TGTGCCAGCAGCCGGGGGGGCGCCATGAACACTGAAGCTTTCTTT CASSRGGAMNTEAFF
NA TRBJ2-7 TRBV5-1 NA TGCGCCAGCAGCTTGGGACAGGAGATTTACGAGCAGTACTTC CASSLGQEIYEQYF
NA TRBJ2-7 TRBV27 NA TGTGCCAGCAGTCCCCCCGAAAGGGGTTTTTCCTACGAGCAGTACTTC CASSPPERGFSYEQYF
once TRBJ2-2 TRBV5-1 NA TGCGCCAGCAGCTTGTACGGGGGGCCGTCCACCGGGGAGCTGTTTTTT CASSLYGGPSTGELFF
medium-sized TRBJ1-1 TRBV5-1 TRBD1 TGCGCCAGCAGCCAATCAGGGGGTGTCACTGAAGCTTTCTTT CASSQSGGVTEAFF